One sample yielded the 12 T cell receptor beta chains listed below, sequenced in a study of shared clonotypes between healthy human individuals. The data were produced by immunoSEQ multiplex PCR, yet TCRdb's version contains in-frame clones alone and is incomplete. Of about 2.3 million clones listed, more than 85% are singletons. The specimen sequenced was naive CD4+ T cells from PBMCs. Subset given: CD45RA+ positively selected. The receptors come from a man in his late teens or twenties in good health. Some clones in this sample may be carry-over from other donors' samples.

The rearrangement joins TRBV7-2 to TRBJ2-5; tentative D call: TRBD1 (6 bases). Germline values: CDR1 SGHTA, CDR2 FQGNSA. This CDR3 is built from 14 residues. V was shortened by 2 bases and J by 5 bases, with 12 bases between the two germline ends. CDR3 coding DNA: TGTGCCAGCAGCTTACTGGGGGCCCGGGAGACCCAGTACTTC. This translates into CASSLLGARETQYF. The full variable domain, rest sourced from reference TRBV7-2 and TRBJ2-5, is GAGVSQSPSNKVTEKGKDVELRCDPISGHTALYWYRQSLGQGLEFLIYFQGNSAPDKSGLPSDRFSAERTGGSVSTLTIQRTQQEDSAVYLCASSLLGARETQYFGPGTRLLVL.

The V call is TRBV5-4, the J call TRBJ2-7; 9 bases are a match to TRBD1. The V and J ends lost 3 bases and 6 bases, in that order; junction bases with no gene match: 7. CDR1 and CDR2 from the germline V gene are SGHNT and YYREEE (reference sequence). This CDR3 is 14 amino acids long. CDR3 nucleotides: TGTGCCAGCAGCTCCGGGACAGGGTGGCCCGAGCAGTACTTC. As protein: CASSSGTGWPEQYF.

V is TRBV7-9 and J is TRBJ2-7; a possible D gene is TRBD1 (5 bases). V dropped 1 base and J dropped 5 bases, with 12 bases sitting between them. Germline V CDR1 and CDR2: SEHNR, FQNEAQ (reference sequence). The CDR3 is 14 amino acids. In DNA form, the CDR3 reads TGTGCCAGCAGCTTAGGGGCAGGGTTCAACGAGCAGTACTTC. Encoded protein: CASSLGAGFNEQYF.

The rearrangement joins TRBV9 to TRBJ2-7; the D gene is possibly TRBD2 (6 bases). V dropped 4 bases and J dropped 4 bases, with 18 bases sitting between them. The CDR3 consists of 15 residues. CDR1 is SGDLS and CDR2 is YYNGEE in the germline V gene. In DNA, the CDR3 is TGTGCCAGCAGCATCCGGCGGGGCGCGGGGTACGAGCAGTACTTC. This gives the protein CASSIRRGAGYEQYF. Full variable domain (missing parts from reference TRBV9 and TRBJ2-7): DSGVTQTPKHLITATGQRVTLRCSPRSGDLSVYWYQQSLDQGLQFLIQYYNGEERAKGNILERFSAQQFPDLHSELNLSSLELGDSALYFCASSIRRGAGYEQYFGPGTRLTVT.

V and J are TRBV9 and TRBJ1-2, with D possibly being TRBD1 (6 bases). The germline V and J ends were trimmed by 1 base and 4 bases, with 14 bases remaining between them. The V gene's germline CDR1 is SGDLS and CDR2 YYNGEE. There are 15 residues in the CDR3. DNA for the CDR3: TGTGCCAGCAGCGTATCTTCAGGGGCCCTCTATGGCTACACCTTC. It specifies CASSVSSGALYGYTF.

V usage is TRBV7-9 and J usage is TRBJ2-5; D is possibly TRBD2 (5 bases). Germline assignment: CDR1 SEHNR and CDR2 FQNEAQ (reference sequence). The V end was cut by 6 bases, the J end by 1 base, with 18 bases between. The CDR3 totals 16 residues. The CDR3 nucleotides are TGTGCCAGCAGACCCCGCCTGGGGAGATCCCAAGAGACCCAGTACTTC. This translates into CASRPRLGRSQETQYF. Filled out from reference TRBV7-9 and TRBJ2-5, the complete variable domain reads DTGVSQNPRHKITKRGQNVTFRCDPISEHNRLYWYRQTLGQGPEFLTYFQNEAQLEKSRLLSDRFSAERPKGSFSTLEIQRTEQGDSAMYLCASRPRLGRSQETQYFGPGTRLLVL.

CDR3 sequence: CASSYGTGTITDTQYF. The CDR3, as DNA: TGCGCCAGCAGCTATGGGACAGGGACCATCACAGATACGCAGTATTTT. The V and J genes are TRBV5-1 and TRBJ2-3; 9 nucleotides line up with TRBD1. CDR3 length: 16 amino acids. CDR1 SGHRS and CDR2 YFSETQ come from the germline V gene. V lost 3 bases, J lost 2 bases, and 7 bases stayed unmatched.

V usage is TRBV5-1 and J usage is TRBJ2-1; 10 bases match TRBD2. Germline assignment: CDR1 SGHRS and CDR2 YFSETQ. V gave up 4 bases and J gave up 6 bases; unmatched junction bases: 7. This CDR3 has 15 residues. CDR3: CASSLEGLASNEQFF. DNA for the CDR3: TGCGCCAGCAGCCTCGAGGGACTAGCGTCCAATGAGCAGTTCTTC.

The V call is TRBV18, the J call TRBJ2-1; 12 bases line up with TRBD2. The germline V gene encodes CDR1 KGHSH and CDR2 LQKENI. The CDR3 spans 19 residues. Trimming took 5 bases from V and 8 from J; bases not matched to a gene: 19. The CDR3 here is CASSRWGSRLAGDIDEQFF. The CDR3, as DNA: TGTGCCAGCTCAAGGTGGGGTAGTCGACTAGCGGGAGATATTGATGAGCAGTTCTTC.

The chain carries TRBV5-4 and TRBJ2-4; 7 bases are shared with TRBD2. The length of the CDR3 is 15 residues. Per germline, CDR1 SGHNT and CDR2 YYREEE (reference sequence). V gave up 5 bases and J gave up 3 bases; unmatched junction bases: 8. The CDR3 protein is CASSYSGGVKNIQYF. CDR3 DNA: TGTGCCAGCAGTTACTCGGGAGGTGTCAAAAACATTCAGTACTTC.

This sequence joins TRBV30 and TRBJ1-1; a possible D gene is TRBD1 (6 bases). The CDR3 is 14 amino acids. Germline loops: CDR1 GTSNPN, CDR2 SVGIG (reference sequence). Trimming pared 8 bases from V and 6 bases from J, leaving 22 bases between. For the CDR3, the DNA is TGTGCCCGAAGTCCACAGGGTTTTTACTCTGAAGCTTTCTTT. Translation gives CARSPQGFYSEAFF.

This chain connects TRBV6-1 to TRBJ1-2, with 10 nucleotides matching TRBD1. V was pared by 3 bases and J by 8 bases, with 9 bases of the junction left unmatched. This CDR3 contains 15 residues. The germline CDR1 and CDR2 sequences are MNHNS and SASEGT. As DNA, the CDR3 is TGTGCCAGCAGTGATTTTTTTGGGACAGGGGACGGCTACACCTTC. Translation gives CASSDFFGTGDGYTF.